The clone carrying this TCR beta chain occurred many times. Its antigen remains unknown. This sample is part of a study of metastatic and nonmetastatic thyroid tumors. About the study: Patients with malignant and benign thyroid disease provided blood and tumor or nodule tissue, whose repertoires were compared.

Whole-study findings and limits: Malignant thyroid tumors reportedly exceeded benign nodules significantly in TCR beta diversity, with the difference appearing in blood and tumor.

Trimming pared 0 bases from V and 4 bases from J, leaving 7 bases between. Germline V gives CDR1 LNHNV, CDR2 YYDKDF (reference sequence). The CDR3 is 14 amino acids. Prior to thyroid surgery, none of the patients had received any treatment. Original processing notes: Building a distant-metastasis classifier for papillary thyroid cancer drew on CDR3 differences across clinicopathological groups. TCRdb reprocessed the PCR reads using MiXCR. In this record, the V and J calls reflect TCRdb's handling and not the investigators' own analysis. The sample yields over 20,000 clones, roughly 12% seen once. This TCR was sampled from a female donor with papillary thyroid cancer or a benign thyroid nodule (not recorded which). Some clones in this sample may be carry-over from other donors' samples. The sequenced sample was blood. The rearrangement uses TRBV15 and TRBJ2-1; D ambiguous. The CDR3 DNA follows: TGTGCCACCAGCAGAGATGCGGAGTACAATGAGCAGTTCTTC. This codes for CATSRDAEYNEQFF.